This TCR beta chain was captured by sequencing in a study of technical replicates of blood from a handful of donors. The germline V gene encodes CDR1 GTSNPN and CDR2 SVGIG (reference sequence). The CDR3 is 14 residues long. V was pared by 4 bases and J by 1 base, with 6 bases of the junction left unmatched. TCRdb's copy holds only in-frame clones and misses some; the assay was immunoSEQ multiplex PCR. The profile shows 55,000 to 85,000 clones, approximately 97% of them singletons. This sequence originates from a human donor in good health. Sequences were obtained from T cells isolated from PBMCs. V is TRBV30 and J is TRBJ1-1; 7 positions match TRBD1. This chain's CDR3 is CAWTPGTANTEAFF. CDR3 nucleotides: TGTGCCTGGACCCCCGGGACAGCGAACACTGAAGCTTTCTTT.